This is a list of T cell receptor beta chains from one sample in a study of T-cell memory formation after mild COVID-19. TCRdb called the 5' RACE reads again in MiXCR, with one record for every CDR3 protein. The sample has a few hundred thousand distinct CDR3 sequences; around 28% are singletons. Sequenced sample: PBMCs or a T cell subset sorted from them (not recorded which). These receptors originate from an adult woman who had mild COVID-19 (a few samples of this study predate the infection). Cell type and time point are not known. Both conserved end residues are part of each CDR3. A D gene is named only where the DNA matches it firmly. The size of a clone is reported for some rows only, either as once, few or many, or as a class for expanded clones.

v_gene: TRBV29-1; j_gene: TRBJ2-2; abundance: .; d_gene: TRBD1; CDR3nt: TGCAGCGTGAAGACAGGGTTAAACACCGGGGAGCTGTTTTTT; CDR3aa: CSVKTGLNTGELFF
v_gene: TRBV20-1; j_gene: TRBJ2-3; abundance: .; d_gene: .; CDR3nt: TGCAGCCCGTCTAAGGAGGTCACAGATACGCAGTATTTT; CDR3aa: CSPSKEVTDTQYF
v_gene: TRBV19; j_gene: TRBJ2-1; abundance: once; d_gene: TRBD2; CDR3nt: TGTGCCAGTAGTATGGGAGCTAGCGGTTACAATGAGCAGTTCTTC; CDR3aa: CASSMGASGYNEQFF
v_gene: TRBV20-1; j_gene: TRBJ2-2; abundance: few; d_gene: .; CDR3nt: TGCAGTGCTAGAAACAGGGAAAGGACCGGGGAGCTGTTTTTT; CDR3aa: CSARNRERTGELFF
v_gene: TRBV14; j_gene: TRBJ2-5; abundance: .; d_gene: .; CDR3nt: TGTGCCAGCAGCCAAGCGGGGCGGGGGACCCAGTACTTC; CDR3aa: CASSQAGRGTQYF
v_gene: TRBV7-2; j_gene: TRBJ1-2; abundance: few; d_gene: .; CDR3nt: TGTGCCAGCAGCCCCTCTTTCGAGACCTATGGCTACACCTTC; CDR3aa: CASSPSFETYGYTF
v_gene: TRBV4-2; j_gene: TRBJ1-6; abundance: .; d_gene: .; CDR3nt: TGTGCCAGCACCCCGGATGTAGGAAGCTCCTATAATTCACCCCTCCACTTT; CDR3aa: CASTPDVGSSYNSPLHF
v_gene: TRBV5-6; j_gene: TRBJ1-1; abundance: once; d_gene: .; CDR3nt: TGTGCCAGCAGCTACGGGACAACGAACACTGAAGCTTTCTTT; CDR3aa: CASSYGTTNTEAFF
v_gene: TRBV19; j_gene: TRBJ2-2; abundance: .; d_gene: .; CDR3nt: TGTGCCAGTAGTATGCGGGTTACCGGGGAGCTGTTTTTT; CDR3aa: CASSMRVTGELFF
v_gene: TRBV6-1; j_gene: TRBJ2-4; abundance: .; d_gene: .; CDR3nt: TGTGCCAGCAGCGCCGACGGACTAGCCAAAAACATTCAGTACTTC; CDR3aa: CASSADGLAKNIQYF
v_gene: TRBV7-8; j_gene: TRBJ2-5; abundance: few; d_gene: TRBD2; CDR3nt: TGTGCCAGCAGCTTTAGCGGGGGGACTAAAGAGACCCAGTACTTC; CDR3aa: CASSFSGGTKETQYF
v_gene: TRBV7-9; j_gene: TRBJ2-7; abundance: .; d_gene: .; CDR3nt: TGTGCCAGCAGCTTAGAAGTAAGCGAGCAGTACTTC; CDR3aa: CASSLEVSEQYF
v_gene: TRBV7-8; j_gene: TRBJ2-3; abundance: few; d_gene: .; CDR3nt: TGTGCCAGCAGCTTAGGGGGTGCGGGCACAGATACGCAGTATTTT; CDR3aa: CASSLGGAGTDTQYF
v_gene: TRBV4-2; j_gene: TRBJ2-2; abundance: .; d_gene: TRBD2; CDR3nt: TGTGCCAGCAGCCCCCTTGGGACTAGCGGGAGTATAGCCGGGGAGCTGTTTTTT; CDR3aa: CASSPLGTSGSIAGELFF
v_gene: TRBV27; j_gene: TRBJ2-3; abundance: few; d_gene: .; CDR3nt: TGTGCCAGCAATCGCAGAGCTAGCACAGATACGCAGTATTTT; CDR3aa: CASNRRASTDTQYF
v_gene: TRBV9; j_gene: TRBJ1-1; abundance: .; d_gene: .; CDR3nt: TGTGCCAGCAGCCCACCGGGGAGTCAATACCTTGAAGCTTTCTTT; CDR3aa: CASSPPGSQYLEAFF
v_gene: TRBV20-1; j_gene: TRBJ2-5; abundance: .; d_gene: .; CDR3nt: TGCAGTGCTAGAGGCGGGACCCAGTACTTC; CDR3aa: CSARGGTQYF
v_gene: TRBV5-1; j_gene: TRBJ2-1; abundance: .; d_gene: TRBD2; CDR3nt: TGCGCCAGCGTTGTTAGCGGGGGGGCTTACAATGAGCAGTTCTTC; CDR3aa: CASVVSGGAYNEQFF
v_gene: TRBV29-1; j_gene: TRBJ1-2; abundance: .; d_gene: .; CDR3nt: TGCAGCGTTGCGGGATCGTCAGCGGGCTACACCTTC; CDR3aa: CSVAGSSAGYTF
v_gene: TRBV7-2; j_gene: TRBJ2-7; abundance: .; d_gene: .; CDR3nt: TGTGCCAGCAGCCCCTTACCCCCCCAGCAGTACTTC; CDR3aa: CASSPLPPQQYF
v_gene: TRBV12-3/TRBV12-4; j_gene: TRBJ1-6; abundance: .; d_gene: TRBD1; CDR3nt: TGTGCCAGCAGCTCAGGGGGCAATGCCTATAATTCACCCCTCCACTTT; CDR3aa: CASSSGGNAYNSPLHF
v_gene: TRBV5-1; j_gene: TRBJ2-7; abundance: many; d_gene: TRBD2; CDR3nt: TGCGCCAGCAGGACTCTAGCGGGAGGGTTCCACGAGCAGTACTTC; CDR3aa: CASRTLAGGFHEQYF
v_gene: TRBV20-1; j_gene: TRBJ2-1; abundance: .; d_gene: .; CDR3nt: TGCAGTGCTCGGCCGGGACCCCGAAACGATGAGCAGTTCTTC; CDR3aa: CSARPGPRNDEQFF
v_gene: TRBV7-6; j_gene: TRBJ1-1; abundance: .; d_gene: .; CDR3nt: TGTGCCAGCAGCTCCCGTACGAGGGGAGTAATTAGTGAAGCTTTCTTT; CDR3aa: CASSSRTRGVISEAFF
v_gene: TRBV3-1; j_gene: TRBJ2-2; abundance: many; d_gene: .; CDR3nt: TGCGCCAGCAGCTCGGGAAACACCGGGGAGCTGTTTTTT; CDR3aa: CASSSGNTGELFF
v_gene: TRBV3-1; j_gene: TRBJ2-5; abundance: many; d_gene: TRBD1; CDR3nt: TGTGCCAGCAGCCAGCCAGGGGGCGTACTCCGAGCCGTCGGGGAGACCCAGTACTTC; CDR3aa: CASSQPGGVLRAVGETQYF
v_gene: TRBV29-1; j_gene: TRBJ2-5; abundance: few; d_gene: .; CDR3nt: TGCAGCTGGGTCCCTGGAGGAGAGACCCAGTACTTC; CDR3aa: CSWVPGGETQYF
v_gene: TRBV24-1; j_gene: TRBJ2-7; abundance: .; d_gene: TRBD1; CDR3nt: TGTGCCACCAGTGCCCCGGGACAGGGATCCTACGAGCAGTACTTC; CDR3aa: CATSAPGQGSYEQYF
v_gene: TRBV18; j_gene: TRBJ2-3; abundance: .; d_gene: TRBD2; CDR3nt: TGTGCCAGCCATAAGGGACTAGCCGACGGCACAGATACGCAGTATTTT; CDR3aa: CASHKGLADGTDTQYF
v_gene: TRBV5-1; j_gene: TRBJ1-4; abundance: .; d_gene: .; CDR3nt: TGCGCCAGCAGGAACGATGAAAAACTGTTTTTT; CDR3aa: CASRNDEKLFF
v_gene: TRBV4-1; j_gene: TRBJ1-1; abundance: .; d_gene: TRBD1; CDR3nt: TGCGCCAGCAGCCACCCTTCGACAGGGCCGAACACTGAAGCTTTCTTT; CDR3aa: CASSHPSTGPNTEAFF
v_gene: TRBV25-1; j_gene: TRBJ1-5; abundance: few; d_gene: .; CDR3nt: TGTGCCAGCAGTTCCCCAGGGAGGGGAGACAATCAGCCCCAGCATTTT; CDR3aa: CASSSPGRGDNQPQHF
v_gene: TRBV10-3; j_gene: TRBJ1-3; abundance: few; d_gene: .; CDR3nt: TGTGCCATCAGTGAGGGGGACCTCTCTGGAAACACCATATATTTT; CDR3aa: CAISEGDLSGNTIYF
v_gene: TRBV20-1; j_gene: TRBJ1-3; abundance: .; d_gene: TRBD1; CDR3nt: TGCAGTGCTAGACCGACAGGGATACTGTCTGGAAACACCATATATTTT; CDR3aa: CSARPTGILSGNTIYF
v_gene: TRBV9; j_gene: TRBJ1-4; abundance: few; d_gene: .; CDR3nt: TGTGCCAGCAGCGTAGCCCCAGGTGCAACTAATGAAAAACTGTTTTTT; CDR3aa: CASSVAPGATNEKLFF
v_gene: TRBV7-6; j_gene: TRBJ2-3; abundance: few; d_gene: .; CDR3nt: TGTGCCAGCAGCCCCGGGACTTACACAGATACGCAGTATTTT; CDR3aa: CASSPGTYTDTQYF
v_gene: TRBV30; j_gene: TRBJ2-1; abundance: .; d_gene: TRBD2; CDR3nt: TGTGCCTGGAGTGAGGGGACTAGCGGTTACAATGAGCAGTTCTTC; CDR3aa: CAWSEGTSGYNEQFF
v_gene: TRBV20-1; j_gene: TRBJ2-3; abundance: few; d_gene: TRBD1; CDR3nt: TGCAGTGCTCAGGAGCTCGGACAGGGGTTCACAGATACGCAGTATTTT; CDR3aa: CSAQELGQGFTDTQYF
v_gene: TRBV5-6; j_gene: TRBJ2-3; abundance: .; d_gene: .; CDR3nt: TGTGCCAGCAGCGAGAGGGCAGATACGCAGTATTTT; CDR3aa: CASSERADTQYF
v_gene: TRBV4-1; j_gene: TRBJ2-3; abundance: few; d_gene: TRBD1; CDR3nt: TGCGCCAGCAGCCGAATACAGGGGAATACAGATACGCAGTATTTT; CDR3aa: CASSRIQGNTDTQYF
v_gene: TRBV7-9; j_gene: TRBJ2-4; abundance: few; d_gene: TRBD1; CDR3nt: TGTGCCAGCAGCTTAGGAGGACAGGGGTTGGGGAACATTCAGTACTTC; CDR3aa: CASSLGGQGLGNIQYF
v_gene: TRBV5-1; j_gene: TRBJ1-1; abundance: many; d_gene: .; CDR3nt: TGCGCCAGCAGCTTGGAACAGAACACTGAAGCTTTCTTT; CDR3aa: CASSLEQNTEAFF
v_gene: TRBV11-2; j_gene: TRBJ2-7; abundance: few; d_gene: TRBD2; CDR3nt: TGTGCCAGCAGCCCAGGACTAGCGAACTACGAGCAGTACTTC; CDR3aa: CASSPGLANYEQYF
v_gene: TRBV29-1; j_gene: TRBJ1-1; abundance: .; d_gene: TRBD1; CDR3nt: TGCAGCGCCGACTCGACAGGGAAGAACACTGAAGCTTTCTTT; CDR3aa: CSADSTGKNTEAFF
v_gene: TRBV7-2; j_gene: TRBJ2-1; abundance: few; d_gene: TRBD2; CDR3nt: TGTGCCAGCAGCTCGTTGGGGCGGGAGGGCCCCTACAATGAGCAGTTCTTC; CDR3aa: CASSSLGREGPYNEQFF
v_gene: TRBV3-1; j_gene: TRBJ2-7; abundance: .; d_gene: .; CDR3nt: TGTGCCAGCAGCCAAGAAGGTGGGGCGCTTGCGAACGAGCAGTACTTC; CDR3aa: CASSQEGGALANEQYF
v_gene: TRBV10-3; j_gene: TRBJ2-3; abundance: once; d_gene: .; CDR3nt: TGTGCCATCAGTGAAAGGTTTCGCGGAGCGGGTAATACGCAGTATTTT; CDR3aa: CAISERFRGAGNTQYF
v_gene: TRBV24-1; j_gene: TRBJ1-5; abundance: .; d_gene: .; CDR3nt: TGTGCCACCAGTGCCTGGGGGGGGCAGCCCCAGCATTTT; CDR3aa: CATSAWGGQPQHF
v_gene: TRBV29-1; j_gene: TRBJ1-2; abundance: .; d_gene: .; CDR3nt: TGCAGCGTTGAAGATGTCGGGTCGTGGGCAGGCGCCTTCTATGGCTACACCTTC; CDR3aa: CSVEDVGSWAGAFYGYTF
v_gene: TRBV11-3; j_gene: TRBJ2-5; abundance: .; d_gene: TRBD1; CDR3nt: TGTGCCAGCAGCCCCCGGGACAGGGGAGGCGAGACCCAGTACTTC; CDR3aa: CASSPRDRGGETQYF
v_gene: TRBV6-1; j_gene: TRBJ2-7; abundance: .; d_gene: .; CDR3nt: TGTGCCAGCAGTGGATATAGCTCCTACGAGCAGTACTTC; CDR3aa: CASSGYSSYEQYF
v_gene: TRBV7-9; j_gene: TRBJ2-5; abundance: few; d_gene: TRBD2; CDR3nt: TGTGCCAGCAGCTGGGGGACTAGCTCAGAGACCCAGTACTTC; CDR3aa: CASSWGTSSETQYF
v_gene: TRBV3-1; j_gene: TRBJ1-2; abundance: few; d_gene: .; CDR3nt: TGTGCCAGCAACCGACACGACGTTAACTATGGCTACACCTTC; CDR3aa: CASNRHDVNYGYTF
v_gene: TRBV24-1; j_gene: TRBJ1-2; abundance: .; d_gene: .; CDR3nt: TGTGCCACCAGTGATCCAGGGTTTGAGGGCTATGGCTACACCTTC; CDR3aa: CATSDPGFEGYGYTF